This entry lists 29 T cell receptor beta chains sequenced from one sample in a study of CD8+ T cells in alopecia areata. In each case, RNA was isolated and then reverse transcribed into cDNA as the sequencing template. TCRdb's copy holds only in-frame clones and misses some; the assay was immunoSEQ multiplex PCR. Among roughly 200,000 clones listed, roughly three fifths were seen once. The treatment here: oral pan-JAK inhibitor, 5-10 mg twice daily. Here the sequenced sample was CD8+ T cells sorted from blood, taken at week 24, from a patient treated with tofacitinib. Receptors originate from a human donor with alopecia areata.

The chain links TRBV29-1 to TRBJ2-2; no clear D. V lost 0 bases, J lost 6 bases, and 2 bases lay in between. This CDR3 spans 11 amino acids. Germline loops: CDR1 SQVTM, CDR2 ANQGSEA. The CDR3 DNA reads TGCAGCGTTGAAGATGCCGGGGAGCTGTTTTTT. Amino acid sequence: CSVEDAGELFF.

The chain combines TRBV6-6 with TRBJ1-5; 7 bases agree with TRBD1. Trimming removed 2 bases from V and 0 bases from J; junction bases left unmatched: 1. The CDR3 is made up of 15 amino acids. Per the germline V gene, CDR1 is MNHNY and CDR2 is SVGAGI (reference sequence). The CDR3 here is CASSYGTDSNQPQHF. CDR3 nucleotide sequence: TGTGCCAGCAGTTACGGGACAGATAGCAATCAGCCCCAGCATTTT.

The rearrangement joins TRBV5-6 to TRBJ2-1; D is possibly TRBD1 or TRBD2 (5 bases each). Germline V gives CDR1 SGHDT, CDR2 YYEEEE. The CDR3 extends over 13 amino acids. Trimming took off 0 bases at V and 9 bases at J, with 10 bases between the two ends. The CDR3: CASSLGGVSEQFF. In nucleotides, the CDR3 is TGTGCCAGCAGCTTGGGAGGGGTTAGTGAGCAGTTCTTC.

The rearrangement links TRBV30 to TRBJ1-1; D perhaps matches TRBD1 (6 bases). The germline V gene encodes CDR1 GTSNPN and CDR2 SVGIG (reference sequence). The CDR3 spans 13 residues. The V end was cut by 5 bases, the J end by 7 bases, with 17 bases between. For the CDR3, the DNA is TGTGCCTGGGAACCTACTCGACAGGATGAAGCTTTCTTT. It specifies CAWEPTRQDEAFF.

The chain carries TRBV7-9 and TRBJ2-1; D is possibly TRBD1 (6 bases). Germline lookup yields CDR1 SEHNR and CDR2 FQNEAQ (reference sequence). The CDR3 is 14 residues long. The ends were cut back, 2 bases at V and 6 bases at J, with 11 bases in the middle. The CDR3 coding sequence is TGTGCCAGCAGCTTAACAGGGCCTTTCAATGAGCAGTTCTTC. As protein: CASSLTGPFNEQFF.

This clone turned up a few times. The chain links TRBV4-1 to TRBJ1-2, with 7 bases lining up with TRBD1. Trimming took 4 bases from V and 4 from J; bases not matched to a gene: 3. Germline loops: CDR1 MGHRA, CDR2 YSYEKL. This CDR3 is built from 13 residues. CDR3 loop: CASSPQGLYGYTF. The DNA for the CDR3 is TGCGCCAGCAGCCCACAGGGGCTCTATGGCTACACCTTC.

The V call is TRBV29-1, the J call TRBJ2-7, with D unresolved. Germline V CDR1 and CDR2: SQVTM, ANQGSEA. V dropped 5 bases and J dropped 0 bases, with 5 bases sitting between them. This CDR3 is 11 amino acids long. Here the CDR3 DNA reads TGCAGCGTTTATACCTCCTACGAGCAGTACTTC. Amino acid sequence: CSVYTSYEQYF.

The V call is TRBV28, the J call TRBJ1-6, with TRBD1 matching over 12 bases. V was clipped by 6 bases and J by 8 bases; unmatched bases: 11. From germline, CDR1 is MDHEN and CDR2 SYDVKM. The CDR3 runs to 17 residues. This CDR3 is CASRRLRDRGLYSPLHF. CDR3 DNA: TGTGCCAGCAGGCGGCTCCGGGACAGGGGGCTGTATTCACCCCTCCACTTT.

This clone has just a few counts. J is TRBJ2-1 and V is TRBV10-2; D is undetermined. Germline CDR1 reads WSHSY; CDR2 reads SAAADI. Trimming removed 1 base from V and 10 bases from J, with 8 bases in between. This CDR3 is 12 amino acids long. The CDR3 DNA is TGCGCCAGCAGTGAGTGGGGTAACGAGCAGTTCTTC. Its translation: CASSEWGNEQFF.

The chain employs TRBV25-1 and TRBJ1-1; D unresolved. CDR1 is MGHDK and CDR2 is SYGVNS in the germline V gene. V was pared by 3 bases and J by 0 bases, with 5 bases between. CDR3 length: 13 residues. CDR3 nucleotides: TGTGCCAGCAGTGACTGGGTGAACACTGAAGCTTTCTTT. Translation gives CASSDWVNTEAFF.

Here the CDR3 reads CATSRVKGIRETQYF. The CDR3 bases are TGTGCCACCAGCAGAGTAAAGGGCATCCGAGAGACCCAGTACTTC. The V and J genes are TRBV15 and TRBJ2-5; no firm D call. Germline CDR1 and CDR2: LNHNV and YYDKDF (reference sequence). This CDR3 has 15 residues. Trimming pared 1 base from V and 4 bases from J, leaving 13 bases between.

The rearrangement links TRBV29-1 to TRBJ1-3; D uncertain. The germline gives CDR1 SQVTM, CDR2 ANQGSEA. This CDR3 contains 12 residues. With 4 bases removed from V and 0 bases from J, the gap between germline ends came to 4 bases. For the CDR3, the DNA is TGCAGCGTTGCCGACTCTGGAAACACCATATATTTT. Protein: CSVADSGNTIYF.

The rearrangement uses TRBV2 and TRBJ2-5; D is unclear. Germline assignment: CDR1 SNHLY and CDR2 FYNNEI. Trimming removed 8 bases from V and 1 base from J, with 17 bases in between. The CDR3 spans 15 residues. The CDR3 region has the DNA TGTGCCAGCCCCCAACTTACAGCCACCCAAGAGACCCAGTACTTC. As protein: CASPQLTATQETQYF.

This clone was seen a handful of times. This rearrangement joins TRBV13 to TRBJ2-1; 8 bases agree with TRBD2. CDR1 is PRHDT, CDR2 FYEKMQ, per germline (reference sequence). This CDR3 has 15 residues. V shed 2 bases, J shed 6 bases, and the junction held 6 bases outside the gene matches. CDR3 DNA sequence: TGTGCCAGCAGCTTATCTATAGCGGGGCGCAATGAGCAGTTCTTC. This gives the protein CASSLSIAGRNEQFF.

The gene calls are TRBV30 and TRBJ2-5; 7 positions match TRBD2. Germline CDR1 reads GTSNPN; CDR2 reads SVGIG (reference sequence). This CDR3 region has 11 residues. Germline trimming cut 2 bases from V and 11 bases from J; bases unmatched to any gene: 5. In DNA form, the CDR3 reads TGTGCCTGGAGTCCCCGGGGGGAGCAGTACTTC. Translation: CAWSPRGEQYF.

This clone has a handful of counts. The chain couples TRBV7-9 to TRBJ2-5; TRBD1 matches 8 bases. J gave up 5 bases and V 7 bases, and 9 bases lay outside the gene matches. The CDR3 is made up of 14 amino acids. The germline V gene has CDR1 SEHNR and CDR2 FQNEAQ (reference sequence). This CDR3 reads CASTHPQGVETQYF. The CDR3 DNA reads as TGTGCCAGCACACACCCACAGGGGGTCGAGACCCAGTACTTC.

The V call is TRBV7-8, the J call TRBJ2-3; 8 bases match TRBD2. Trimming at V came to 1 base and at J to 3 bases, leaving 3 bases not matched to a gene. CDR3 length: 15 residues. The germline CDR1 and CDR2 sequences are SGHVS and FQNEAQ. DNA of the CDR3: TGTGCCAGCAGCTTAGGAACTAGCGGAACAGATACGCAGTATTTT. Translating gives CASSLGTSGTDTQYF. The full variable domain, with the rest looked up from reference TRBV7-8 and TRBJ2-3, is GAGVSQSPRYKVAKRGQDVALRCDPISGHVSLFWYQQALGQGPEFLTYFQNEAQLDKSGLPSDRFFAERPEGSVSTLKIQRTQQEDSAVYLCASSLGTSGTDTQYFGPGTRLTVL.

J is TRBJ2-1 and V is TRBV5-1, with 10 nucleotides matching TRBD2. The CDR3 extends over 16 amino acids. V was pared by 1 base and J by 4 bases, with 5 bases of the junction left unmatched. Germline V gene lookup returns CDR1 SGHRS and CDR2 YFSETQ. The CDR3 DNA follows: TGCGCCAGCAGCTTGACAGCGGGGGGGCTGTACAATGAGCAGTTCTTC. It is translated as CASSLTAGGLYNEQFF.

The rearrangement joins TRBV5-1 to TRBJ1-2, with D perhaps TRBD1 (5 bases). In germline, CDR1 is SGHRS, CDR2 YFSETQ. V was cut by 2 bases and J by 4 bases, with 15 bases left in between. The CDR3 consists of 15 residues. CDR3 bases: TGCGCCAGCAGCTTTGCGGGACCGAGTTCCTATGGCTACACCTTC. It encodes CASSFAGPSSYGYTF.

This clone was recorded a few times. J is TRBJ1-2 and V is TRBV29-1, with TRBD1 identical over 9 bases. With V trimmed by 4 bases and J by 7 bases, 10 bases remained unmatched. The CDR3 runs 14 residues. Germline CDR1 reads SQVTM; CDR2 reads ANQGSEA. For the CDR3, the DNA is TGCAGCGTTGGAGTAACGGACAGGGGAAGTGGCTACACCTTC. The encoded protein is CSVGVTDRGSGYTF.

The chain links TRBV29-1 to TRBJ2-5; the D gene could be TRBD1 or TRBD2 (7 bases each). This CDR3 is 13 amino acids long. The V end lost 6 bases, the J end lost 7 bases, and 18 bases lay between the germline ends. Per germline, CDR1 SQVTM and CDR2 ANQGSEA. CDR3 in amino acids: CSVHLQGGWTQYF. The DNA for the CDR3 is TGCAGCGTCCACCTTCAGGGGGGGTGGACCCAGTACTTC.

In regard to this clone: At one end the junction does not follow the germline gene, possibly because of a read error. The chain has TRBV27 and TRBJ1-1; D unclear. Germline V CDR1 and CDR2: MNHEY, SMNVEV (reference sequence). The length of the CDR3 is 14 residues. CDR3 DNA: TGCGCCAGCAGTTTATTGGGGATGAACACTGAAGCTTTCTTT. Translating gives CASSLLGMNTEAFF.

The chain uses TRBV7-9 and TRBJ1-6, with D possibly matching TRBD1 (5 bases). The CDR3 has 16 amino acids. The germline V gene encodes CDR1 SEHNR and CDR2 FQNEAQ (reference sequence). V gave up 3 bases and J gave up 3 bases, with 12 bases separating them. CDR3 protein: CASSFLRGGYNSPLHF. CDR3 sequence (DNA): TGTGCCAGCAGCTTTCTCCGGGGGGGCTATAATTCACCCCTCCACTTT.

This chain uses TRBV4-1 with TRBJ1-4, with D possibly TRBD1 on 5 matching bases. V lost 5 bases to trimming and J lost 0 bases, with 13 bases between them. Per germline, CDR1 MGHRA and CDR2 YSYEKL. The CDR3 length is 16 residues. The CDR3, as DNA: TGCGCCAGCAGCTTCCGGGAGGGGACAACTAATGAAAAACTGTTTTTT. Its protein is CASSFREGTTNEKLFF.

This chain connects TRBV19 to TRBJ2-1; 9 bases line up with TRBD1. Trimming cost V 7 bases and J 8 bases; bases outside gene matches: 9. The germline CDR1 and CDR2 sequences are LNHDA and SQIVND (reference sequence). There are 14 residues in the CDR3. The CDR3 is CASNTRDRVYEQFF. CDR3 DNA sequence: TGTGCCAGTAATACCCGGGACAGGGTCTATGAGCAGTTCTTC.

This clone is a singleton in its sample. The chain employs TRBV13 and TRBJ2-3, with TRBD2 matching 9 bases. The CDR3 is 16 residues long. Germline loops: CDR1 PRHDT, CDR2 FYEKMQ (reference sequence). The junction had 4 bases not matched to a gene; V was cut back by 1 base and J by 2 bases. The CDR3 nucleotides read TGTGCCAGCAGCTTAGCGGCTAGCGGGGACACAGATACGCAGTATTTT. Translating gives CASSLAASGDTDTQYF.

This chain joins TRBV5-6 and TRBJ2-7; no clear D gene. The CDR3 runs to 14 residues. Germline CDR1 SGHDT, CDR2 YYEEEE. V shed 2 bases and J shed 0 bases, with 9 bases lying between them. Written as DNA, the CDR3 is TGTGCCAGCAGCTTTGGAGCCTCCTCCTACGAGCAGTACTTC. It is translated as CASSFGASSYEQYF.

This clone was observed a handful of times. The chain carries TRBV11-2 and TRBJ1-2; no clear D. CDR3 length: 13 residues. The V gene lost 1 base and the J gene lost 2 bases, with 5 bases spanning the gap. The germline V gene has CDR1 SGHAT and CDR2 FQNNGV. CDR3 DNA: TGTGCCAGCAGCTTAGGGCAAAACTATGGCTACACCTTC. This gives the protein CASSLGQNYGYTF.

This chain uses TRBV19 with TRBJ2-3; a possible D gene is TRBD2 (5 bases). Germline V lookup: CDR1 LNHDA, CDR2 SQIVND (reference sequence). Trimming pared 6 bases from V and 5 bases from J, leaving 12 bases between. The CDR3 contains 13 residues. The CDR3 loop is CASSRGLRDTQYF. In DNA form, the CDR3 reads TGTGCCAGTAGCCGGGGTCTGCGAGATACGCAGTATTTT.